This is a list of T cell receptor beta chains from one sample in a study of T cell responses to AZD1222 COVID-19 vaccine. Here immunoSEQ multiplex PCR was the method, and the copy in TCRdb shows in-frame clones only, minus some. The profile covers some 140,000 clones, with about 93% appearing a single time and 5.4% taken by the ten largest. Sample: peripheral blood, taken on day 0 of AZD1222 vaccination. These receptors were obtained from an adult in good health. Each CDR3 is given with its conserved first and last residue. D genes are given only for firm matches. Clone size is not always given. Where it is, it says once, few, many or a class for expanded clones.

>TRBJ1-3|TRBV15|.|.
TGTGCCACCAGCAGAGAGGGGCCTCTCTCTGGAAACACCATATATTTT
CATSREGPLSGNTIYF
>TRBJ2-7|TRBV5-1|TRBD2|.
TGCGCCAGCAGCTTGGAGGGACTAGCGGGGAATTACGAGCAGTACTTC
CASSLEGLAGNYEQYF
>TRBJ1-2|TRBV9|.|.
TGTGCCAGCAGCGACCAACAGGGATTCCGTTTCGGCTACACCTTC
CASSDQQGFRFGYTF
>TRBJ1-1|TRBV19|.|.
TGTGCCAGTAGTCCAGGCAGCACTGAAGCTTTCTTT
CASSPGSTEAFF
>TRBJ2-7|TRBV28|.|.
TGTGCCAGCAGTCAGAGGTACTTC
CASSQRYF
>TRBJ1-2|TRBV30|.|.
TGTGCCTGGACGGGGTCGTACCGCTACACCTTC
CAWTGSYRYTF
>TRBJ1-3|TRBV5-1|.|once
TGCGCCAGCAGCTTGGCCGTCGGAGGTTCTGGAAACACCATATATTTT
CASSLAVGGSGNTIYF
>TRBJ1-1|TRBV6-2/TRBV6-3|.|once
TGTGCCAGCAGTTACGACACTATCGAAGCTTTCTTT
CASSYDTIEAFF
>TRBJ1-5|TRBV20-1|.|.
TGCAGTGCTAGTGGGGGACGGGATCAGCCCCAGCATTTT
CSASGGRDQPQHF
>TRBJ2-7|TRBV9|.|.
TGTGCCAGCAGCGTAGGGTCAGAGGAGTACGAGCAGTACTTC
CASSVGSEEYEQYF
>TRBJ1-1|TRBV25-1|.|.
TGTGCCAGCAGTCCCCGGGCCGGATCGAACACTGAAGCTTTCTTT
CASSPRAGSNTEAFF
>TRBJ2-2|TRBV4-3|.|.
TGCGCCAGCAGCCAAGAAGTAAGAGGGGCGAACACCGGGGAGCTGTTTTTT
CASSQEVRGANTGELFF
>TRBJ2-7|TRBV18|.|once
TGTGCCAGCTCCCCGTCCGGTCATCCGTACGAGCAGTACTTC
CASSPSGHPYEQYF
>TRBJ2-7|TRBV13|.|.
TGTGCCAGCAGCCGGAGGGTGATTTCCTACGAGCAGTACTTC
CASSRRVISYEQYF
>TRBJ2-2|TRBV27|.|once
TGTGCCAGCAGTTTTCTGCGGACCGGGGAGCTGTTTTTT
CASSFLRTGELFF
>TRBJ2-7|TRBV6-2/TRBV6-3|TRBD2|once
TGTGCCAGCAGCCCTAGCGGGGGTTCCTACGAGCAGTACTTC
CASSPSGGSYEQYF
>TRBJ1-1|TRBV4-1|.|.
TGCGCCAGCAGTCCGGGGGGAAACACTGAAGCTTTCTTT
CASSPGGNTEAFF
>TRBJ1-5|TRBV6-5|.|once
TGTGCCAGCAGACAGTCGTGGTCCCAGCATTTT
CASRQSWSQHF
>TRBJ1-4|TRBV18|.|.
TGTGCCAGCTCACCCCCCGGGAAGGAAGAAAAACTGTTTTTT
CASSPPGKEEKLFF
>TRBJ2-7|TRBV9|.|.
TGTGCCAGCAGCGTAGGAACTAGCTACTCCTTCGAGCAGTACTTC
CASSVGTSYSFEQYF
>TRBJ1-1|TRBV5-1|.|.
TGCGCCAGCAGCTTGGTACTGGGATCGGGCACTGAAGCTTTCTTT
CASSLVLGSGTEAFF
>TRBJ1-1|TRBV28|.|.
TGTGCCAGCAGAAAAACAGAGAACACTGAAGCTTTCTTT
CASRKTENTEAFF
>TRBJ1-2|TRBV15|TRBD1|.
TGTGCCACCAGCAGGGGACAGGGGTCAATCTATGGCTACACCTTC
CATSRGQGSIYGYTF
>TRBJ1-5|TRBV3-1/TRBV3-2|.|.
TGTGCCAGCAGCCAAGTAGCCTTGACAGTGGCGGAACAGCCCCAGCATTTT
CASSQVALTVAEQPQHF
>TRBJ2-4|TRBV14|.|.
TGTGCCAGCAGCCAAGGGAGGGGGAAGGGCGGCATTCAGTACTTC
CASSQGRGKGGIQYF
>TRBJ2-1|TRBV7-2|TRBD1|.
TGTGCCAGCAGCTTTGCGGACAGGGTCCCCTACAATGAGCAGTTCTTC
CASSFADRVPYNEQFF
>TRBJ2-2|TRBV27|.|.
TGTGCCAGCAGTTTATTTGGGGATCCCACCGGGGAGCTGTTTTTT
CASSLFGDPTGELFF
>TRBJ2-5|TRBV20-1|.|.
TGCAGTGCTAGACAAGGGGGGACCCAGTACTTC
CSARQGGTQYF